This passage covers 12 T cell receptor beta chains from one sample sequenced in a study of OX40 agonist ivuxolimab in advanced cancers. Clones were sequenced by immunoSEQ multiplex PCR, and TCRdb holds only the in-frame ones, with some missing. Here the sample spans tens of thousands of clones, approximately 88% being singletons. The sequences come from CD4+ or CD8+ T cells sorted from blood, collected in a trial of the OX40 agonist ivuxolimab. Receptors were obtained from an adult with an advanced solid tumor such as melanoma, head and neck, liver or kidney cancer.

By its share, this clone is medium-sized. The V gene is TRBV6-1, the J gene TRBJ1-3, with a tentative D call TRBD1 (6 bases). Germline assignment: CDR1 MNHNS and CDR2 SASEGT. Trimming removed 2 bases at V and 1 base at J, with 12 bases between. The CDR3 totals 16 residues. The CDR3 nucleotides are TGTGCCAGCAGTGAAATGCAGGGGAAGTCTGGAAACACCATATATTTT. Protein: CASSEMQGKSGNTIYF.

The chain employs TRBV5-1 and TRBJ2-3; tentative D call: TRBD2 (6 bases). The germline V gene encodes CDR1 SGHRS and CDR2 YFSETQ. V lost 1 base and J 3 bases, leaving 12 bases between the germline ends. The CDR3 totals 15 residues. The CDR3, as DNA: TGCGCCAGCAGCTTGTCTGGGGCGGGAACAGATACGCAGTATTTT. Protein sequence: CASSLSGAGTDTQYF.

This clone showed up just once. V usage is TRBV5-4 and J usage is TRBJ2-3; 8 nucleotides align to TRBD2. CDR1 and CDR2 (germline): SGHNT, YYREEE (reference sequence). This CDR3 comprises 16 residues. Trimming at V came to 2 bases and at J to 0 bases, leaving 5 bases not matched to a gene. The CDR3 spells CASSFFLAGSTDTQYF. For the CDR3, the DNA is TGTGCCAGCAGCTTCTTCTTAGCGGGAAGCACAGATACGCAGTATTTT.

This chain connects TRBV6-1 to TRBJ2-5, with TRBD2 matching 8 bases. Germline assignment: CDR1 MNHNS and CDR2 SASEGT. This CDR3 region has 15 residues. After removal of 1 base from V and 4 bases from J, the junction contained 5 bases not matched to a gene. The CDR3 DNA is TGTGCCAGCAGTGAAGATGGACTAGCATCAGAGACCCAGTACTTC. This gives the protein CASSEDGLASETQYF.

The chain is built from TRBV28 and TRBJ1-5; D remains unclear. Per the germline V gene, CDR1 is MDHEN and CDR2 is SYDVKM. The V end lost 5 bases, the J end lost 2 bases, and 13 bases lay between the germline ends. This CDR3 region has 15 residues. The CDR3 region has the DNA TGTGCCAGCAGTCCCAGTGGGGTTCGCAATCAGCCCCAGCATTTT. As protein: CASSPSGVRNQPQHF.

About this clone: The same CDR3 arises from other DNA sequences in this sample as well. This CDR3 reads CASSLGWLAGGGLETQYF. The DNA of the CDR3 is TGTGCCAGCAGCTTAGGCTGGCTAGCGGGAGGGGGGCTAGAGACCCAGTACTTC. The rearrangement joins TRBV7-8 to TRBJ2-5, with 12 bases aligning to TRBD2. Trimming took 1 base from V and 4 from J; bases not matched to a gene: 10. The CDR3 is 18 residues long. Germline values: CDR1 SGHVS, CDR2 FQNEAQ.

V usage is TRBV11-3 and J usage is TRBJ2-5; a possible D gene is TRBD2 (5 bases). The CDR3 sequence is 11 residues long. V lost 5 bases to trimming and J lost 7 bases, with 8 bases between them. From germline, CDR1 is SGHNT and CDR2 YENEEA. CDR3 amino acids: CASSPGLTQYF. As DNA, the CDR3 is TGTGCCAGCAGCCCGGGGTTGACCCAGTACTTC.

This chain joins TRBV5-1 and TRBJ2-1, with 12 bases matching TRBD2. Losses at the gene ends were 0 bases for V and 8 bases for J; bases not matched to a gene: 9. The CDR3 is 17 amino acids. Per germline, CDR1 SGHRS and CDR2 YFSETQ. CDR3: CASSLADRTSGTHEQFF. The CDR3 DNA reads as TGCGCCAGCAGCTTGGCGGACAGGACTAGCGGGACGCATGAGCAGTTCTTC.

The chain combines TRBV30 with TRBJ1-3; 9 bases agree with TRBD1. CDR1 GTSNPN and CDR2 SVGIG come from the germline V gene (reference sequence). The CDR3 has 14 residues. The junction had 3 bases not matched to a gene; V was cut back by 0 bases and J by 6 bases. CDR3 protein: CAWSVGQGLNTIYF. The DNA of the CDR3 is TGTGCCTGGAGTGTGGGACAGGGCCTAAACACCATATATTTT.

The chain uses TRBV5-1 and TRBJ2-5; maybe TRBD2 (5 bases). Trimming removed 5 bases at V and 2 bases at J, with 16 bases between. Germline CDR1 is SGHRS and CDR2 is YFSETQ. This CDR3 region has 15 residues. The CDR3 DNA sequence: TGCGCCAGCAGTCCCGGGATTCACACGCAAGAGACCCAGTACTTC. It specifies CASSPGIHTQETQYF.

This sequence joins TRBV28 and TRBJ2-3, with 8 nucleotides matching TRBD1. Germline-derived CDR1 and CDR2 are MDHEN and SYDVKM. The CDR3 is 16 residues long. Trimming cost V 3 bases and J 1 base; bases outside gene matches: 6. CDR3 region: CASSLYGQGGTDTQYF. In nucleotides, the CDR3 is TGTGCCAGCAGTTTGTATGGACAGGGAGGCACAGATACGCAGTATTTT.

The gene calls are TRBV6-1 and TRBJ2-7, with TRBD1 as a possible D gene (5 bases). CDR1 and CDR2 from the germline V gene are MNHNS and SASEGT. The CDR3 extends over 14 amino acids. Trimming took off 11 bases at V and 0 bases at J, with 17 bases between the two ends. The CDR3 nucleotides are TGTGCCTGCCACAGGAGCGTGACCTCCTACGAGCAGTACTTC. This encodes CACHRSVTSYEQYF.